This T cell receptor beta chain was found in a study of T cell responses to AZD1222 COVID-19 vaccine. Study overall: Second doses that came at about 4 or about 12 weeks were put together. Study-wide results and caveats: The donor cohort was predominantly white British with a female majority, and clonal diversity may have been underestimated. Distributed over spike, vaccine-associated CD4 TCRs predominated at 160-218 and 743-854.

The assay was immunoSEQ multiplex PCR, and TCRdb's table has in-frame clones only and misses some. Of about 100,000 clones listed, 89% are singletons. To note about this clone: Its antigen is not identified.

The sequence was collected from an adult in good health. The input for sequencing was peripheral blood, taken on day 0 of AZD1222 vaccination.

The chain's CDR3 is CSVEYKGGTGELFF. The DNA for the CDR3 is TGCAGCGTTGAATATAAAGGGGGCACCGGGGAGCTGTTTTTT. V is TRBV29-1 and J is TRBJ2-2; a possible D gene is TRBD1 (6 bases). The CDR3 is 14 amino acids. Between the trimmed V and J ends, which lost 2 bases and 4 bases, there was a span of 11 bases. Germline V lookup: CDR1 SQVTM, CDR2 ANQGSEA.